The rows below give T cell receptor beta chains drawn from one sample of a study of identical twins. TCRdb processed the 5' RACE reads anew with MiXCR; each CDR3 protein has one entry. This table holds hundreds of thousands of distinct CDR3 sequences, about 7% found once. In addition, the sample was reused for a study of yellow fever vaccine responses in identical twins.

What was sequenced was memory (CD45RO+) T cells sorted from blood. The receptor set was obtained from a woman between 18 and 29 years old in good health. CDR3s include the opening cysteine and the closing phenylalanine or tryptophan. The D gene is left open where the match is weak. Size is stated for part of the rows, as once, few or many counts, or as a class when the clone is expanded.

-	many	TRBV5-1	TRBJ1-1	CASSYSGMNTEAFF	TGCGCCAGCAGCTACTCAGGCATGAACACTGAAGCTTTCTTT
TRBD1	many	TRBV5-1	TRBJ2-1	CASNPGQGARFHEQFF	TGCGCCAGCAACCCGGGACAGGGGGCAAGGTTCCATGAGCAGTTCTTC
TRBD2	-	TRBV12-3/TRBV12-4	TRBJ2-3	CASSNSGSGDTQYF	TGTGCCAGCAGTAATAGCGGGAGTGGAGATACGCAGTATTTT
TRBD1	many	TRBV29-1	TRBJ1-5	CSALGQGGNQPQHF	TGCAGCGCCCTAGGACAGGGAGGCAATCAGCCCCAGCATTTT
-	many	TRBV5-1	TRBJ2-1	CASSLETPGNEQFF	TGCGCCAGCAGCTTGGAGACCCCCGGCAATGAGCAGTTCTTC
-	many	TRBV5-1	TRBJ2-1	CASSLFRVENEQFF	TGCGCCAGCAGCTTGTTCCGCGTCGAGAATGAGCAGTTCTTC
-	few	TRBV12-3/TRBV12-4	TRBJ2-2	CASSFNWRDTGELFF	TGTGCCAGCAGTTTTAATTGGCGAGACACCGGGGAGCTGTTTTTT
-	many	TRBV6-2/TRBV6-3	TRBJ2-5	CASSYTRTGRETQYF	TGTGCCAGCAGTTATACCCGTACCGGTCGGGAGACCCAGTACTTC
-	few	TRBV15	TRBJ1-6	CATSRRDLNSPLHF	TGTGCCACCAGCCGCCGCGACCTAAATTCACCCCTCCACTTT
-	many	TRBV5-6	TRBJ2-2	CASSAYRVLTGELFF	TGTGCCAGCAGCGCGTACAGGGTCCTGACCGGGGAGCTGTTTTTT
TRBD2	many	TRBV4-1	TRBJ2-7	CASSQDLRGGAYEQYF	TGCGCCAGCAGCCAAGATTTGCGGGGGGGGGCCTACGAGCAGTACTTC
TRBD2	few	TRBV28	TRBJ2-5	CASRGAGGTIQETQYF	TGTGCCAGCAGGGGGGCGGGAGGGACGATTCAAGAGACCCAGTACTTC
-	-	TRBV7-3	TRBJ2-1	CASSQTSWDVEQFF	TGTGCCAGCAGCCAAACGTCTTGGGACGTGGAGCAGTTCTTC
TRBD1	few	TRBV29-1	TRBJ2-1	CSLRQGSNEQFF	TGCAGCTTACGACAGGGCAGCAATGAGCAGTTCTTC
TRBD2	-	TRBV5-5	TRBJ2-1	CAISSGLAGGEQFF	TGTGCCATCAGCTCCGGACTAGCGGGAGGTGAGCAGTTCTTC
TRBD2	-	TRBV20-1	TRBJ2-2	CSAQTSGGFTGELFF	TGCAGTGCTCAGACTAGCGGGGGATTCACCGGGGAGCTGTTTTTT
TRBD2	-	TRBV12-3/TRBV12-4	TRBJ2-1	CASCRRLRLAASSYNEQFF	TGTGCCAGCTGCCGGCGACTCCGACTAGCGGCAAGCTCCTACAATGAGCAGTTCTTC
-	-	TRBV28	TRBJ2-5	CASSPDGSRSQETQYF	TGTGCCAGCAGTCCGGACGGGTCCCGGTCACAAGAGACCCAGTACTTC
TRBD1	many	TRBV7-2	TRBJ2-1	CASSLTRTGQHEQFF	TGTGCCAGCAGCTTAACACGGACAGGTCAACATGAGCAGTTCTTC
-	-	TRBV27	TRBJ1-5	CASSLVSGEPQHF	TGTGCCAGCAGTTTAGTTTCCGGGGAACCCCAGCATTTT
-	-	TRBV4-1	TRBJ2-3	CASSQQGGISGTDTQYF	TGCGCCAGCAGCCAACAAGGGGGGATAAGTGGCACAGATACGCAGTATTTT
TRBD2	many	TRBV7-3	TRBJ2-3	CASSPPGGGGTDTQYF	TGTGCCAGCAGCCCCCCGGGAGGGGGGGGCACAGATACGCAGTATTTT
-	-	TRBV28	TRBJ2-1	CASSLWALRGNEQFF	TGTGCCAGCAGTTTATGGGCCCTTAGGGGCAATGAGCAGTTCTTC
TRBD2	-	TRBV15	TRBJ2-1	CATSLGAGGEQFF	TGTGCCACCAGCCTCGGTGCGGGGGGTGAGCAGTTCTTC
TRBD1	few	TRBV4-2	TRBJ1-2	CASSQGGRGPLF	TGTGCCAGCAGCCAAGGAGGTAGGGGGCCACTCTTC
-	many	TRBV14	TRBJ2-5	CASSRRTAWDDETQYF	TGTGCCAGCAGCAGGCGGACAGCCTGGGATGACGAGACCCAGTACTTC
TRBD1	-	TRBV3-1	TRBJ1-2	CASRGQGQNYGYTF	TGTGCCAGCAGGGGACAGGGTCAGAACTATGGCTACACCTTC
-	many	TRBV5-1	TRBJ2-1	CASSSRGSDNEQFF	TGCGCCAGCAGCTCGAGGGGGTCGGACAATGAGCAGTTCTTC
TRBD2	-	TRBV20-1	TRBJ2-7	CSAPARLAASYEQYF	TGCAGTGCCCCAGCAAGACTAGCGGCCTCCTACGAGCAGTACTTC
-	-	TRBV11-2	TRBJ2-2	CASSRMRPGLGTGELFF	TGTGCCAGCAGCCGGATGCGACCGGGGCTGGGCACCGGGGAGCTGTTTTTT
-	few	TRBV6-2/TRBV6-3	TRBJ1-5	CASSPPAGAQHF	TGTGCCAGCAGTCCCCCGGCGGGGGCCCAGCATTTT
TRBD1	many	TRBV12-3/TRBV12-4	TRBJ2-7	CASSSLQGYEQYF	TGTGCCAGCAGTTCCCTACAGGGGTACGAGCAGTACTTC
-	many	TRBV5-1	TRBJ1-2	CASSLDGTRNGYTF	TGCGCCAGCAGCTTGGATGGGACCCGAAATGGCTACACCTTC
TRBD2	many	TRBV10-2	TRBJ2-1	CASTKIAGGGNEQFF	TGCGCCAGCACCAAAATAGCGGGAGGTGGCAATGAGCAGTTCTTC
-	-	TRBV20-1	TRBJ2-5	CSALEGGPKGTQYF	TGCAGTGCTCTCGAAGGGGGGCCAAAGGGGACCCAGTACTTC
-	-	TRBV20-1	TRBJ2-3	CSVWFLDTQYF	TGCAGTGTCTGGTTTTTAGATACGCAGTATTTT
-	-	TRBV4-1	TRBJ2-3	CASSQRRLAADTQYF	TGCGCCAGCAGCCAAAGGAGGCTAGCCGCAGATACGCAGTATTTT
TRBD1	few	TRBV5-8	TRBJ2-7	CASRQRTGGSHEQYF	TGTGCCAGCAGACAAAGGACAGGGGGTTCCCACGAGCAGTACTTC
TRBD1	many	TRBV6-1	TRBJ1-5	CASRLQGSSNQPQHF	TGTGCCAGCAGGCTACAGGGGTCTAGCAATCAGCCCCAGCATTTT
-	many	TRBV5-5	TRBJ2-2	CASSLQGFPGELFF	TGTGCCAGCAGCTTACAGGGCTTCCCCGGGGAGCTGTTTTTT